A single sample gave rise to the 8 T cell receptor beta chains below, sequenced in a study of blood T cell repertoires in COVID-19. TCRdb's copy holds only in-frame clones and misses some; the assay was immunoSEQ multiplex PCR. Of some 100,000 clones in the sample, roughly 87% are singletons; the top ten hold under 7%. The sample consisted of peripheral blood. The origin of the receptors is a woman between 55 and 75 years old with acute or convalescent COVID-19.

This chain uses TRBV7-8 with TRBJ1-2; D gene uncertain. The V end lost 5 bases, the J end lost 7 bases, and 17 bases lay between the germline ends. Germline CDR1 SGHVS, CDR2 FQNEAQ. The CDR3 length is 14 residues. CDR3 region: CASSPQGGLLGYTF. The CDR3 bases are TGTGCCAGCAGCCCCCAAGGAGGGCTCCTTGGCTACACCTTC. The full variable domain, its missing parts supplied by reference TRBV7-8 and TRBJ1-2, is GAGVSQSPRYKVAKRGQDVALRCDPISGHVSLFWYQQALGQGPEFLTYFQNEAQLDKSGLPSDRFFAERPEGSVSTLKIQRTQQEDSAVYLCASSPQGGLLGYTFGSGTRLTVV.

J is TRBJ2-1 and V is TRBV10-3, with 8 bases lining up with TRBD2. The V and J ends lost 0 bases and 7 bases, in that order; junction bases with no gene match: 11. Germline V gives CDR1 ENHRY, CDR2 SYGVKD. CDR3 length: 17 residues. The CDR3 nucleotides are TGTGCCATCAGTGAGTCTAGCCCAGCGGGAGTTTTTAATGAGCAGTTCTTC. This gives the protein CAISESSPAGVFNEQFF.

This clone was observed a single time. The V call is TRBV30, the J call TRBJ1-1, with TRBD1 identical over 7 bases. This CDR3 is 13 amino acids long. The germline gives CDR1 GTSNPN, CDR2 SVGIG (reference sequence). V gave up 3 bases and J gave up 1 base; unmatched junction bases: 2. In DNA, the CDR3 is TGTGCCTGGAGGGGGACAGCGAACACTGAAGCTTTCTTT. Its protein is CAWRGTANTEAFF.

The chain has TRBV7-9 and TRBJ1-1; a possible D gene is TRBD1 (6 bases). Germline CDR1 and CDR2: SEHNR and FQNEAQ (reference sequence). Between the trimmed V and J ends, which lost 0 bases and 5 bases, there was a span of 10 bases. The length of the CDR3 is 14 residues. CDR3 protein: CASSLATGKTEAFF. The CDR3 nucleotides are TGTGCCAGCAGCTTAGCAACAGGGAAAACTGAAGCTTTCTTT.

The chain couples TRBV6-1 to TRBJ1-5; no firm D call. Germline assignment: CDR1 MNHNS and CDR2 SASEGT. With 1 base removed from V and 1 base from J, the gap between germline ends came to 8 bases. The CDR3 totals 15 residues. The CDR3 here is CASSEGLRSNQPQHF. The DNA for the CDR3 is TGTGCCAGCAGTGAAGGTCTGAGGAGCAATCAGCCCCAGCATTTT.

This rearrangement joins TRBV28 to TRBJ1-2, with 12 bases that match TRBD1. This CDR3 is built from 15 residues. The germline V gene encodes CDR1 MDHEN and CDR2 SYDVKM. Unmatched junction bases numbered 5, after V lost 8 bases and J lost 1 base. CDR3 sequence: CASSGTGGDNYGYTF. CDR3 DNA sequence: TGTGCCAGCTCCGGGACAGGGGGCGATAACTATGGCTACACCTTC.

The chain employs TRBV12-3 or TRBV12-4 and TRBJ1-2; TRBD1 might be the D (5 bases). Deletions cut 3 bases from V and 8 bases from J, with 13 bases between. This CDR3 contains 13 residues. CDR3 nucleotides: TGTGCCAGCAGTTTGCAAGGGGCTTGGGGCTACACCTTC. It specifies CASSLQGAWGYTF.

The genes are TRBV7-2 and TRBJ1-2, with unresolved D. V was trimmed by 6 bases and J by 4 bases, leaving 15 bases between them. The CDR3 sequence is 14 residues long. Germline CDR1 SGHTA, CDR2 FQGNSA. The DNA of the CDR3 is TGTGCCAGCAGTCCAGCCTCCGGGTCCTATGGCTACACCTTC. Its protein product is CASSPASGSYGYTF.